This TCR beta chain was captured by sequencing in a study of blood T cell repertoires in COVID-19. On the study more broadly: T cells, B-cell-depleted T cells, or PBMCs provided the cDNA or gDNA that served as material.

This clone was seen a handful of times. Original methodology: Reference gene primer amplification gave estimated nucleated cell counts. The data were produced by immunoSEQ multiplex PCR, yet TCRdb's version contains in-frame clones alone and is incomplete. V and J calls and clone size follow that table, whereas D and trimming were derived from the DNA. The table records 150,000 to 200,000 clones, roughly 77% of them present only once. Germline V CDR1 and CDR2: KGHSH, LQKENI. The CDR3 has 16 amino acids. Trimming cost V 2 bases and J 6 bases, with 17 bases left between them. Enrolled during active infection, Seattle patients were then followed longitudinally.

Sequencing was done on a sample of peripheral blood. The V gene is TRBV18, the J gene TRBJ1-5; D possibly corresponds to TRBD1 (5 bases). The sequence derives from a woman between 40 and 50 years old with COVID-19, enrolled during active disease. The chain's CDR3 is CASSPTTQGDGQPQHF. In nucleotides, the CDR3 is TGTGCCAGCTCACCAACTACGCAGGGCGATGGTCAGCCCCAGCATTTT.